The 4 T cell receptor beta chains below come from one sample, sequenced in a study of shared clonotypes between healthy human individuals. Clones were read by immunoSEQ multiplex PCR, and TCRdb kept only the in-frame ones, dropping some. The sample has 1,500,000 or so clones, approximately 98.5% seen once. The material sequenced was naive CD4+ T cells sorted from blood. Subset described: CD45RA+ positively selected. These receptors were obtained from a man younger than 40 in good health.

On this clone itself: Other nucleotide sequences in the sample specify the same CDR3. This chain connects TRBV9 to TRBJ2-7, with 7 positions matching TRBD2. V shed 0 bases, J shed 1 base, and the junction held 4 bases outside the gene matches. The CDR3 runs to 15 residues. The germline V gene has CDR1 SGDLS and CDR2 YYNGEE. Here the CDR3 reads CASSVGASGSYEQYF. The CDR3, as DNA: TGTGCCAGCAGCGTAGGGGCTAGCGGATCCTACGAGCAGTACTTC.

The V and J genes are TRBV7-2 and TRBJ2-7, with 9 bases that match TRBD2. The germline V gene has CDR1 SGHTA and CDR2 FQGNSA. The CDR3 runs 16 residues. After removal of 0 bases from V and 3 bases from J, the junction contained 6 bases not matched to a gene. Here the CDR3 reads CASSLAFSREGYEQYF. CDR3 DNA sequence: TGTGCCAGCAGCTTAGCGTTTTCGCGGGAGGGCTACGAGCAGTACTTC.

Written as DNA, the CDR3 is TGTGCCAGCAGGATACTAGGTATTGGGCAGTTCTTC. Translation: CASRILGIGQFF. The V call is TRBV6-1, the J call TRBJ2-1; perhaps TRBD2 as D (5 bases). The CDR3 loop spans 12 amino acids. Germline CDR1 MNHNS, CDR2 SASEGT. The V end lost 6 bases, the J end lost 12 bases, and 15 bases lay between the germline ends.

The chain is built from TRBV6-5 and TRBJ2-7, with 8 positions matching TRBD1. Germline V gene sequence: CDR1 MNHEY, CDR2 SVGAGI. Trimming at V came to 6 bases and at J to 4 bases, leaving 5 bases not matched to a gene. The CDR3 spans 13 residues. The CDR3 DNA reads as TGTGCCAGCAGCCGGACAGGGTTTTACGAGCAGTACTTC. The encoded protein is CASSRTGFYEQYF.